Listed here are 21 T cell receptor beta chains from one sample, sequenced in a study of T cell responses to AZD1222 COVID-19 vaccine. Repertoires were generated with immunoSEQ multiplex PCR, while TCRdb's copy carries only in-frame clones and drops some. This table has roughly 120,000 clones, about nine tenths appearing once. Here the sequenced sample was peripheral blood, taken on day 0 of AZD1222 vaccination. All receptors come from an adult in good health.

The rearrangement uses TRBV7-2 and TRBJ1-6, with TRBD1 matching 10 bases. Trimming took 5 bases from V and 4 from J; bases not matched to a gene: 5. Germline CDR1 reads SGHTA; CDR2 reads FQGNSA. The CDR3 consists of 16 residues. CDR3 nucleotide sequence: TGTGCCAGCAGCGTACGACAGGGGGCATATAATTCACCCCTCCACTTT. Translated: CASSVRQGAYNSPLHF.

The chain uses TRBV6-2 or TRBV6-3 and TRBJ2-4; D gene ambiguous. The germline V gene encodes CDR1 MNHEY and CDR2 SVGEGT. Trimming cost V 6 bases and J 7 bases, with 10 bases left between them. The CDR3 consists of 12 residues. The CDR3 coding sequence is TGTGCCAGCAGCAAACTGTCCAACATTCAGTACTTC. Amino acids: CASSKLSNIQYF.

This clone appeared once. V is TRBV7-2 and J is TRBJ1-4, with D possibly TRBD1 on 5 matching bases. CDR1 SGHTA and CDR2 FQGNSA come from the germline V gene. CDR3 size: 15 residues. Trimming stripped 1 base from V and 6 bases from J, with 12 bases between. CDR3 bases: TGTGCCAGCAGCTTAGTTGGCAGGGCTTATGAAAAACTGTTTTTT. It translates to CASSLVGRAYEKLFF.

The chain joins TRBV18 to TRBJ2-2; D call uncertain. CDR3 size: 17 residues. Trimming took 4 bases from V and 2 from J, leaving 17 bases between them. CDR1 and CDR2 from the germline V gene are KGHSH and LQKENI. CDR3 in DNA: TGTGCCAGCTCACTAACCCCTGCTTGGGATAACACCGGGGAGCTGTTTTTT. Protein sequence: CASSLTPAWDNTGELFF.

This clone was seen once. This chain joins TRBV6-2 or TRBV6-3 and TRBJ1-6, with a weak D call TRBD1 (6 bases). The CDR3 totals 14 residues. V was cut by 0 bases and J by 11 bases, with 11 bases left in between. From germline, CDR1 is MNHEY and CDR2 SVGEGT. CDR3 sequence (DNA): TGTGCCAGCAGTTACTCCGACAGGCTGGCACCCCTCCACTTT. This encodes CASSYSDRLAPLHF.

V is TRBV2 and J is TRBJ2-1, with TRBD2 as a possible D gene (5 bases). The CDR3 runs 16 residues. The V and J ends lost 10 bases and 0 bases respectively, with 19 bases between them. Per the germline V gene, CDR1 is SNHLY and CDR2 is FYNNEI. The CDR3 protein is CAISYAGAGSYNEQFF. Written as DNA, the CDR3 is TGTGCCATTAGTTATGCCGGTGCGGGCTCCTACAATGAGCAGTTCTTC.

The V and J genes are TRBV20-1 and TRBJ1-1; D unclear. The germline CDR1 and CDR2 sequences are DFQATT and SNEGSKA (reference sequence). V lost 3 bases, J lost 5 bases, and 10 bases lay in between. CDR3 length: 12 residues. CDR3 nucleotides: TGCAGTGCTAGTACCGGGATAACTGAAGCTTTCTTT. Translating it yields CSASTGITEAFF.

V and J are TRBV5-1 and TRBJ1-6, with TRBD1 identical over 8 bases. The junction had 15 bases not matched to a gene; V was cut back by 4 bases and J by 6 bases. The CDR3 sequence is 18 residues long. Germline loops: CDR1 SGHRS, CDR2 YFSETQ. The CDR3 DNA is TGCGCCAGCAGCCATTATAGGACAGGGACAGGCCGTAATTCACCCCTCCACTTT. It specifies CASSHYRTGTGRNSPLHF. The full variable domain, in which reference TRBV5-1 and TRBJ1-6 provide the parts outside the CDR3, is KAGVTQTPRYLIKTRGQQVTLSCSPISGHRSVSWYQQTPGQGLQFLFEYFSETQRNKGNFPGRFSGRQFSNSRSEMNVSTLELGDSALYLCASSHYRTGTGRNSPLHFGNGTRLTVT.

This chain joins TRBV10-3 and TRBJ1-1; 8 bases fit TRBD1. The CDR3 runs to 14 residues. V shed 2 bases, J shed 8 bases, and the junction held 7 bases outside the gene matches. The germline V gene has CDR1 ENHRY and CDR2 SYGVKD. The CDR3 coding sequence is TGTGCCATCAGTGAGCCGGGACAGGAGAGGGAAGCTTTCTTT. Its protein is CAISEPGQEREAFF.

CDR3 nucleotide sequence: TGTGCCAGCAGTTACCGGGCAGGGCTGGGCTACGAGCAGTACTTC. Its translation is CASSYRAGLGYEQYF. The chain uses TRBV6-5 and TRBJ2-7; D might be TRBD1 (5 bases). Trimming took off 2 bases at V and 3 bases at J, with 14 bases between the two ends. CDR3 length: 15 residues. Germline CDR1 and CDR2: MNHEY and SVGAGI.

The chain has TRBV7-9 and TRBJ2-2; perhaps D is TRBD1 or TRBD2 (5 bases each). Germline CDR1 and CDR2: SEHNR and FQNEAQ (reference sequence). V was clipped by 6 bases and J by 5 bases, with 13 bases between them. The CDR3 length is 14 residues. CDR3 amino acids: CASRTGAETGELFF. The CDR3 DNA reads TGTGCCAGCAGAACCGGGGCGGAGACCGGGGAGCTGTTTTTT.

V is TRBV6-5 and J is TRBJ2-7, with 8 positions matching TRBD1. Per the germline V gene, CDR1 is MNHEY and CDR2 is SVGAGI. The CDR3 runs 15 residues. Germline trimming cut 7 bases from V and 3 bases from J; bases unmatched to any gene: 11. CDR3 DNA: TGTGCCAGCACCCGAAGACAGGGGACCATCTACGAGCAGTACTTC. It yields the protein CASTRRQGTIYEQYF.

The chain couples TRBV25-1 to TRBJ2-4; D remains ambiguous. Trimming left V 6 bases short and J 6 bases short, with 6 bases between. The germline V gene encodes CDR1 MGHDK and CDR2 SYGVNS. This CDR3 is built from 11 residues. In nucleotides, the CDR3 is TGTGCCAGCAGGTGGGGAAACATTCAGTACTTC. Its protein product is CASRWGNIQYF.

This clone was seen only once. Relative to the germline gene, one junction end is altered; a read error may explain this. V and J are TRBV24-1 and TRBJ1-2; a weak D match, TRBD1 (5 bases). The CDR3 is 9 residues long. The germline gives CDR1 KGHDR, CDR2 SFDVKD. This CDR3 reads CATTEGPIF. The CDR3 nucleotides are TGTGCCACCACCGAGGGGCCGATCTTC.

J is TRBJ2-1 and V is TRBV7-9; 7 bases are shared with TRBD1. CDR1 is SEHNR, CDR2 FQNEAQ, per germline (reference sequence). V dropped 5 bases and J dropped 7; count of bases not matched to a gene: 11. The CDR3 extends over 15 amino acids. In DNA, the CDR3 is TGTGCCAGCAGCCAGCTCGCCATGGGACAGAATGAGCAGTTCTTC. Translating gives CASSQLAMGQNEQFF.

The chain uses TRBV12-5 and TRBJ2-7, with a tentative D call TRBD1 (6 bases). V was pared by 6 bases and J by 3 bases, with 12 bases between. This CDR3 region has 13 residues. Looked up from germline, CDR1 is LGHNT and CDR2 is FRNRAP. CDR3 sequence: CASGPPGVYEQYF. The CDR3 nucleotides read TGTGCTAGTGGACCCCCAGGGGTCTACGAGCAGTACTTC.

The chain has TRBV6-2 or TRBV6-3 and TRBJ1-5; TRBD1 agrees at 10 bases. CDR1 is MNHEY, CDR2 SVGEGT, per germline. CDR3 length: 17 residues. The V segment lost 5 bases and the J segment 4 bases; nucleotides outside the gene matches: 11. CDR3 sequence reads: CASSTPKGGQGNQPQHF. The CDR3 coding sequence is TGTGCCAGCAGTACCCCCAAGGGGGGACAGGGGAATCAGCCCCAGCATTTT.

V usage is TRBV19 and J usage is TRBJ2-7; D possibly corresponds to TRBD1 (5 bases). Trimming pared 5 bases from V and 3 bases from J, leaving 17 bases between. The CDR3 is 15 amino acids. CDR1 and CDR2 (germline): LNHDA, SQIVND (reference sequence). In DNA, the CDR3 is TGTGCCAGTAGTTTCGATGACAGCCTCCTCTACGAGCAGTACTTC. As protein: CASSFDDSLLYEQYF.

V is TRBV10-2 and J is TRBJ2-1; D call uncertain. The V and J ends lost 8 bases and 8 bases respectively, with 10 bases between them. Germline CDR1 and CDR2: WSHSY and SAAADI. The CDR3 loop spans 11 amino acids. The CDR3 coding sequence is TGCGCCAGCCCGCGGTCGTATGAGCAGTTCTTC. It specifies CASPRSYEQFF.

V gene TRBV5-1 combines with J gene TRBJ2-1; 11 positions agree with TRBD2. Germline CDR1 reads SGHRS; CDR2 reads YFSETQ. The CDR3 consists of 19 residues. Trimming at V came to 6 bases and at J to 0 bases, leaving 14 bases not matched to a gene. In nucleotides, the CDR3 is TGCGCCAGCATGATCGGCCTAGCGGGGGGCTCTTCCTCCTACAATGAGCAGTTCTTC. Its protein is CASMIGLAGGSSSYNEQFF.

The rearrangement joins TRBV19 to TRBJ1-5; TRBD1 is a possible D gene (5 bases). This CDR3 contains 15 residues. Germline V lookup: CDR1 LNHDA, CDR2 SQIVND (reference sequence). Trimming shortened V by 4 bases and J by 7 bases, and 17 bases separated the two germline ends. The chain's CDR3 is CASSTSGGGSQPQHF. The CDR3 region has the DNA TGTGCCAGTAGTACCTCCGGGGGGGGAAGCCAGCCCCAGCATTTT.